This TCR beta chain came from a study of OX40 agonist ivuxolimab in advanced cancers. At the level of the study: Those enrolled were roughly 80% male, with a mean age of around 58 years and ages from roughly 20 to 85. Eligibility rules accepted prior anti-PD-1, anti-PD-L1 or anti-CTLA-4 therapy, and around 40% had some.

Germline V gene sequence: CDR1 SNHLY, CDR2 FYNNEI. This CDR3 contains 13 residues. Trimming cost V 6 bases and J 1 base, with 7 bases left between them. Generated by immunoSEQ multiplex PCR, the TCRdb table keeps only in-frame clones and is missing some. The profile shows approximately 97,000 clones, roughly nine tenths of them singletons. This receptor was identified in an adult with an advanced solid tumor such as melanoma, head and neck, liver or kidney cancer. The genes are TRBV2 and TRBJ2-1; D is unresolved. The input for sequencing was CD4+ or CD8+ T cells sorted from blood, taken in a trial of the OX40 agonist ivuxolimab. The CDR3 nucleotides are TGTGCCAGCAGCCCCGGATCCTACAATGAGCAGTTCTTC. Translation: CASSPGSYNEQFF.